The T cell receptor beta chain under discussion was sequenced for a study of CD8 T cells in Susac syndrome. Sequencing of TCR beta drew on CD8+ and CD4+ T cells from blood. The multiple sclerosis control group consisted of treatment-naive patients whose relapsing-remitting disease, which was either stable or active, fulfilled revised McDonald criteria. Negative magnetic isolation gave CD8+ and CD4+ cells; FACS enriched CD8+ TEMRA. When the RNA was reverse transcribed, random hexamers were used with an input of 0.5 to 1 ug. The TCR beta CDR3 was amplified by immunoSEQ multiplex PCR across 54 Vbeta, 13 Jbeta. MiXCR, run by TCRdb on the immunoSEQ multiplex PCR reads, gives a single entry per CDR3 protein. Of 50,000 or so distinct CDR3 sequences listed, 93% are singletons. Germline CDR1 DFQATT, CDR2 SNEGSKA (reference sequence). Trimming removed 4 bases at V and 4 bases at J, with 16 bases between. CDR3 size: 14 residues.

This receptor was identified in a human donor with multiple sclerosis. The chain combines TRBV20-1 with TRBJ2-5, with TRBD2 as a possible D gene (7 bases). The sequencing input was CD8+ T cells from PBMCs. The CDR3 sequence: CSANDGGPGETQYF. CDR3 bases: TGCAGTGCTAACGACGGGGGGCCGGGAGAGACCCAGTACTTC.